This TCR beta chain is drawn from a study of CD8+ T cells in alopecia areata. Across the study: At a dose of 5 to 10 mg twice daily, oral tofacitinib was given to treated patients.

Whole-study results and caveats: Lesional scalp, notably in alopecia totalis/universalis, had clonality above that of normal scalp.

Samples from alopecia areata patients were lesional scalp punch biopsies and peripheral blood. The CDR3 is made up of 17 amino acids. With V trimmed by 5 bases and J by 8 bases, 12 bases remained unmatched. Per germline, CDR1 SGHTA and CDR2 FQGTGA. Points on this clone: Its matching antigen is unknown.

RNA extraction and reverse transcription yielded cDNA as sequencing template. Produced via immunoSEQ multiplex PCR; TCRdb's table is partial and in-frame only. The table has about 8,900 clones, 50% to 70% seen once. This TCR derives from a human donor with alopecia areata. Source material: skin. This chain connects TRBV7-3 to TRBJ2-2, with TRBD2 matching 12 bases. CDR3: CASSPRASGGANGELFF. In DNA form, the CDR3 reads TGTGCCAGCAGCCCCCGAGCTAGCGGGGGGGCTAATGGGGAGCTGTTTTTT.